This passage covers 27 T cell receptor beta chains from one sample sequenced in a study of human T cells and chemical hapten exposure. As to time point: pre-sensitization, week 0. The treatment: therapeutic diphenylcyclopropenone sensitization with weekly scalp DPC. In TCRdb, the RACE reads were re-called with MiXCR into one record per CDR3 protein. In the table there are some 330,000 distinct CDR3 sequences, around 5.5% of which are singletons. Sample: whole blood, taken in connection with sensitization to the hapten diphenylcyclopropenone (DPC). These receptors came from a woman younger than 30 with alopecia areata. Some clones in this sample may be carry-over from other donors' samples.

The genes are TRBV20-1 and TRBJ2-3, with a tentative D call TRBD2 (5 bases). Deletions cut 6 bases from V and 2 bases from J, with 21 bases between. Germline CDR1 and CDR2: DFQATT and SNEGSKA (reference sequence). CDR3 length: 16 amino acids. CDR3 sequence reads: CSARILRTRNTDTQYF. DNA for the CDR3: TGCAGTGCCAGAATTCTCCGGACTCGGAACACAGATACGCAGTATTTT.

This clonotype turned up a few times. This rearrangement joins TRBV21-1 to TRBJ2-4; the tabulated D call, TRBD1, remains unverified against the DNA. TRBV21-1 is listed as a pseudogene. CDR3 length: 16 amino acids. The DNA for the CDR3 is TGTGCCAGCAGCAAAGCCCCCCTCGAGGTTTGGGACATTCAGTACTTC. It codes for CASSKAPLEVWDIQYF.

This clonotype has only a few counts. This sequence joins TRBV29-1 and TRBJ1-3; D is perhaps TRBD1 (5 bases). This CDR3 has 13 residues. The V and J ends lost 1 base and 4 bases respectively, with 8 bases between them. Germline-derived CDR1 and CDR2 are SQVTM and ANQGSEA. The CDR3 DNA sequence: TGCAGCGTTGAAGTGGGGGGAGGAAACACCATATATTTT. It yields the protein CSVEVGGGNTIYF.

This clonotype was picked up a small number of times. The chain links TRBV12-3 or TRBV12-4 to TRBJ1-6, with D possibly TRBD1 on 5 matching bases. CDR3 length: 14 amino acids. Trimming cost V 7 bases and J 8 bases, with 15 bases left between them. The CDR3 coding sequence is TGTGCCAGCATGGGACTCCGTGAAGATTCACCCCTCCACTTT. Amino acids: CASMGLREDSPLHF.

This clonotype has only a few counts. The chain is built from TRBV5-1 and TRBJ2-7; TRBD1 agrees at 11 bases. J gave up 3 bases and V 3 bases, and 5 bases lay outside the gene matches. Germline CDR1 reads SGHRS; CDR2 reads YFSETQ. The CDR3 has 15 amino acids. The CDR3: CASSSDRGLSYEQYF. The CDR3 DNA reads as TGCGCCAGCAGCTCGGACAGGGGGCTTAGCTACGAGCAGTACTTC.

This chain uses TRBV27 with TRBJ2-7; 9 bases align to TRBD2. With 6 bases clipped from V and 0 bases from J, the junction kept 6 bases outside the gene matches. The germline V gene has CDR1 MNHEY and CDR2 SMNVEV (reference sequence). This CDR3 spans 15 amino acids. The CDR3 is CASRRDSGGSYEQYF. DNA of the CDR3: TGTGCCAGCAGGCGTGATAGCGGGGGCTCCTACGAGCAGTACTTC.

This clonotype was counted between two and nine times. The CDR3, as DNA: TGTGCCAGCAGTTTAGGGAACGTTAATAGCAATCAGCCCCAGCATTTT. This translates into CASSLGNVNSNQPQHF. The chain combines TRBV12-3 or TRBV12-4 with TRBJ1-5; D ambiguous. Deletions cut 1 base from V and 0 bases from J, with 10 bases between. The CDR3 sequence is 16 residues long.

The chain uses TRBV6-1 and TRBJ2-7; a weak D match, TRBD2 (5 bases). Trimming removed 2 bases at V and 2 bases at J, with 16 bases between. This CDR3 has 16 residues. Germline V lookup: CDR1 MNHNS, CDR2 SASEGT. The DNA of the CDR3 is TGTGCCAGCAGTGAAAAGAGGCCGGGAAGACCCTACGAGCAGTACTTC. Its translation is CASSEKRPGRPYEQYF.

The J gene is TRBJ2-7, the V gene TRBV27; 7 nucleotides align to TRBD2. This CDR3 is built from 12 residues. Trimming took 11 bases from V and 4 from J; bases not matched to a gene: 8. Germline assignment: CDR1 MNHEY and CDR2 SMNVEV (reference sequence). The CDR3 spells CASWGGRYEQYF. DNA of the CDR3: TGTGCCTCCTGGGGGGGTCGGTACGAGCAGTACTTC.

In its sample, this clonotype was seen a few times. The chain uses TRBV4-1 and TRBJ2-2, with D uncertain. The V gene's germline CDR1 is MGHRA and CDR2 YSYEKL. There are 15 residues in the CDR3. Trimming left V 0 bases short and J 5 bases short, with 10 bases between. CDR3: CASSQDLWDTGELFF. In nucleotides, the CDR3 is TGCGCCAGCAGCCAAGATCTATGGGATACCGGGGAGCTGTTTTTT.

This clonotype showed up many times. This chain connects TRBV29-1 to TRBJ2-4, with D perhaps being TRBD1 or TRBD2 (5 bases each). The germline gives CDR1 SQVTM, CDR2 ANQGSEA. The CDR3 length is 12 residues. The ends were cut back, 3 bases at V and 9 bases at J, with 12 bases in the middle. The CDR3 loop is CSVDSGTGIQYF. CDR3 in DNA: TGCAGCGTTGATTCAGGGACGGGCATTCAGTACTTC.

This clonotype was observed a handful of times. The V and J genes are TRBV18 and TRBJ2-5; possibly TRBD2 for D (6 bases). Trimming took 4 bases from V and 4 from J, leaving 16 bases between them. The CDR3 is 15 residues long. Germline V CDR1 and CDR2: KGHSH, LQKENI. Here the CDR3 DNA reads TGTGCCAGCTCACTCGGGCCGGGGGTTGGAGAGACCCAGTACTTC. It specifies CASSLGPGVGETQYF.

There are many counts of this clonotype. CDR3 DNA sequence: TGCACCTTACACGGGGTTAAGTCAGGGGGGCATCAGCCCCAGCATTTT. Translation: CTLHGVKSGGHQPQHF. This chain uses TRBV20-1 with TRBJ1-5; 7 bases map to TRBD1. Germline CDR1 DFQATT, CDR2 SNEGSKA (reference sequence). CDR3 length: 16 residues.

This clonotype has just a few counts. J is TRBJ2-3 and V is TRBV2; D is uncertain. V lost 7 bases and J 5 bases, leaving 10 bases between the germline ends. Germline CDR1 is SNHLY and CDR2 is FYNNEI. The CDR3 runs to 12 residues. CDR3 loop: CASTQVGDTQYF. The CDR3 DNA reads TGTGCCAGCACTCAGGTGGGAGATACGCAGTATTTT.

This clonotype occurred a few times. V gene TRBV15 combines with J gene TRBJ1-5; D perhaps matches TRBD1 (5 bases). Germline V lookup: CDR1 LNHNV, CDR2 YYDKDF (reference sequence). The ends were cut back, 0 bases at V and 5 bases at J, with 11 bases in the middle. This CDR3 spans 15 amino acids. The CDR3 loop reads CATSRDVGGDQPQHF. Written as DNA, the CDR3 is TGTGCCACCAGCAGAGACGTTGGGGGGGATCAGCCCCAGCATTTT.

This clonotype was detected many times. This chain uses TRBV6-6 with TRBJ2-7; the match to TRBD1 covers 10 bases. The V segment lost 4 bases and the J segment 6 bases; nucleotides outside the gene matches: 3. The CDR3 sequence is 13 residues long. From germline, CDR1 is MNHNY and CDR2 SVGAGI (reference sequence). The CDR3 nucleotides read TGTGCCAGCAGTTCGACAGGGGGCAGCGAGCAGTACTTC. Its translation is CASSSTGGSEQYF.

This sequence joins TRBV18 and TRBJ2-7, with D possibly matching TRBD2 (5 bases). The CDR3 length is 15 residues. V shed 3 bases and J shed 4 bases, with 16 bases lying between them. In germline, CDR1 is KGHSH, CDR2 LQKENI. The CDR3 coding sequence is TGTGCCAGCTCACCCCGCACCGGGGAAGAATACGAGCAGTACTTC. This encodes CASSPRTGEEYEQYF. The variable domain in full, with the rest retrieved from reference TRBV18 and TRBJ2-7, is NAGVMQNPRHLVRRRGQEARLRCSPMKGHSHVYWYRQLPEEGLKFMVYLQKENIIDESGMPKERFSAEFPKEGPSILRIQQVVRGDSAAYFCASSPRTGEEYEQYFGPGTRLTVT.

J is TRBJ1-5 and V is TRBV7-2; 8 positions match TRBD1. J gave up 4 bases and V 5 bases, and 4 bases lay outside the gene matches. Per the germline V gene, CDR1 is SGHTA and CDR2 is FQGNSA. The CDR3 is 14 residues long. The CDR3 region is CASSPGGYNQPQHF. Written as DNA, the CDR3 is TGTGCCAGCAGCCCAGGGGGCTATAATCAGCCCCAGCATTTT.

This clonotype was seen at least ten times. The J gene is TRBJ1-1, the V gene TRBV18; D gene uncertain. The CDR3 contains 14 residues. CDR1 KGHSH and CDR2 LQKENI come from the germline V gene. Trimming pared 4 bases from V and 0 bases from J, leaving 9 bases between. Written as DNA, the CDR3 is TGTGCCAGCTCACTGGGCAGCATGAACACTGAAGCTTTCTTT. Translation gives CASSLGSMNTEAFF. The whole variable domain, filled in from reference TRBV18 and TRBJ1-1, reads NAGVMQNPRHLVRRRGQEARLRCSPMKGHSHVYWYRQLPEEGLKFMVYLQKENIIDESGMPKERFSAEFPKEGPSILRIQQVVRGDSAAYFCASSLGSMNTEAFFGQGTRLTVV.

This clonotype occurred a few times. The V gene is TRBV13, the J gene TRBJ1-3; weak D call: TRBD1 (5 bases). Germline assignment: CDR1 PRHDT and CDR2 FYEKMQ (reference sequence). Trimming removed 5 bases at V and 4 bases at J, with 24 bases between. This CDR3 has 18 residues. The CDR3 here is CASSHTGLDLALGNTIYF. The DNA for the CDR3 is TGTGCCAGCAGCCATACAGGATTGGACCTTGCCCTAGGAAACACCATATATTTT.

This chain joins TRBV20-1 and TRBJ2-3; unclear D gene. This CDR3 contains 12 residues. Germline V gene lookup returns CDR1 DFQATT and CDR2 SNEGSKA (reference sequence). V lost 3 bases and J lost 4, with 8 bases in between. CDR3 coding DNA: TGCAGTGCTAGCGGACCTTCAGATACGCAGTATTTT. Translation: CSASGPSDTQYF.

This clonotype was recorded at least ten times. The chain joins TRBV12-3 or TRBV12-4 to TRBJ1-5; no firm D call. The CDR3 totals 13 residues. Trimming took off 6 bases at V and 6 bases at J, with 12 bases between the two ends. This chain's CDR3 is CASSPAGVQPQHF. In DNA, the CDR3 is TGTGCCAGCAGCCCGGCCGGGGTTCAGCCCCAGCATTTT.

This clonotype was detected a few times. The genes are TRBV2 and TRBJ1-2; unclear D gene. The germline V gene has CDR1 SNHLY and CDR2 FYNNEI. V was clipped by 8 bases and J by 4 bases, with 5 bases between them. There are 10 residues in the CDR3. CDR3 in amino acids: CASEAYGYTF. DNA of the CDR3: TGTGCCAGCGAAGCCTATGGCTACACCTTC.

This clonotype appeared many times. The CDR3 spells CASSSSIGNTIYF. CDR3 nucleotide sequence: TGTGCCAGCAGCTCTTCGATTGGTAACACCATATATTTT. The chain links TRBV7-2 to TRBJ1-3, with D unclear. V was pared by 4 bases and J by 7 bases, with 11 bases between. The germline CDR1 and CDR2 sequences are SGHTA and FQGNSA. This CDR3 spans 13 amino acids.

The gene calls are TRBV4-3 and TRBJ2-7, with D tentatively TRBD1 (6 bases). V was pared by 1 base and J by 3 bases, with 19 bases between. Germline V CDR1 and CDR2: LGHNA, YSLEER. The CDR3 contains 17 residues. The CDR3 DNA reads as TGCGCCAGCAGCCAAGGTCCAGGGGACCCCAAATACTACGAGCAGTACTTC. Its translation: CASSQGPGDPKYYEQYF.

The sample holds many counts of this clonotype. CDR3 DNA: TGTGCCAGCAGTCAGACCCTGGGTCCGAAGAACACTGAAGCTTTCTTT. Protein product: CASSQTLGPKNTEAFF. This chain joins TRBV9 and TRBJ1-1, with D hard to call. The CDR3 contains 16 residues. Germline CDR1 SGDLS, CDR2 YYNGEE. V was trimmed by 5 bases and J by 1 base, leaving 18 bases between them.

CDR3 in DNA: TGTGCCAGCAGCTTAGTTGGCAGGGGCAAAAACATTCAGTACTTC. It codes for CASSLVGRGKNIQYF. This chain joins TRBV7-9 and TRBJ2-4, with TRBD1 as a possible D gene (6 bases). Trimming left V 1 base short and J 3 bases short, with 10 bases between. Germline V gene sequence: CDR1 SEHNR, CDR2 FQNEAQ (reference sequence). The CDR3 totals 15 residues.